The sequence of this T cell receptor beta chain was determined in a study of CD8 T cells in ankylosing spondylitis. General study findings and limits: Ankylosing spondylitis blood appeared to be characterized by a TCR beta motif of fewer than ten highly homologous variants.

Note on this clonotype: Its target is unknown.

Each CDR3 protein is one row after TCRdb ran MiXCR on the 5' RACE reads. The sample contains roughly 370,000 distinct CDR3 sequences, approximately 20% of which appear only once. With 1 base removed from V and 5 bases from J, the gap between germline ends came to 13 bases. This CDR3 has 15 amino acids. Germline V CDR1 and CDR2: SGHTA, FQGNSA. This sequence was found in a male donor with ankylosing spondylitis. Sample: blood, either unsorted or a sorted T cell fraction (not recorded which). The V gene is TRBV7-2, the J gene TRBJ2-3, with D maybe TRBD2 (6 bases). In nucleotides, the CDR3 is TGTGCCAGCAGCTTAGAGGACGGGAGTATAGATACGCAGTATTTT. Its protein is CASSLEDGSIDTQYF. Full variable domain (outside the CDR3, taken from reference TRBV7-2 and TRBJ2-3): GAGVSQSPSNKVTEKGKDVELRCDPISGHTALYWYRQSLGQGLEFLIYFQGNSAPDKSGLPSDRFSAERTGGSVSTLTIQRTQQEDSAVYLCASSLEDGSIDTQYFGPGTRLTVL.